Listed below are T cell receptor beta chains from one sample, sequenced in a study of blood T cell repertoires in COVID-19. The table came from immunoSEQ multiplex PCR; TCRdb's copy has only in-frame clones and leaves some out. The data show nearly 80,000 clones, roughly four fifths seen once. The source material was peripheral blood. The receptor source for this set is a woman between 70 and 85 years old with acute or convalescent COVID-19. The CDR3 runs from the conserved cysteine through the conserved F or W. D genes are given only for firm matches. Only some rows state a clone size, as once, few, many or a class for expanded clones.

V gene	J gene	clone size	D gene	CDR3 DNA	CDR3 protein
TRBV2	TRBJ2-1	-	TRBD2	TGTGCCATTCCCGGGACTAGCCTTCGAAGCTCCTACAATGAGCAGTTCTTC	CAIPGTSLRSSYNEQFF
TRBV6-6	TRBJ1-2	-	-	TGTGCCAGCAGGGCCCTAGGGAGGGGCTACACCTTC	CASRALGRGYTF
TRBV5-1	TRBJ2-7	-	TRBD1	TGCGCCAGCAGCTTGGACACAGGGGGATTGGGAGAGCAGTACTTC	CASSLDTGGLGEQYF
TRBV7-8	TRBJ2-2	-	-	TGTGCCAGCAGCTTAGGACGGGGAACCGGGGAGCTGTTTTTT	CASSLGRGTGELFF
TRBV10-1	TRBJ2-2	-	-	TGCGCCAGCAGGGACAGCCTGAACACCGGGGAGCTGTTTTTT	CASRDSLNTGELFF
TRBV12-5	TRBJ2-7	-	-	TGTGCTAGTGGTTTGGGTTCTAATACTGCCTCCTACGAGCAGTACTTC	CASGLGSNTASYEQYF
TRBV30	TRBJ1-2	-	-	TGTGCCTGGAGTGTAGGGAGTCTTAACTATGGCTACACCTTC	CAWSVGSLNYGYTF
TRBV2	TRBJ1-1	once	-	TGTGCCAGCAGTATAACAGCTATTAACACTGAAGCTTTCTTT	CASSITAINTEAFF
TRBV5-1	TRBJ2-7	-	-	TGCGCCAGCAGTCTGAATATGCGGATCTGGTCCGAGCAGTACTTC	CASSLNMRIWSEQYF
TRBV5-1	TRBJ2-5	-	TRBD2	TGCGCCAGCAGGAGGACTAGCGGGAGGGAAGAGACCCAGTACTTC	CASRRTSGREETQYF
TRBV5-1	TRBJ1-2	-	-	TGCGCCAGCAGCTTGGAAGTGGGGGCAGCTGGCTACACCTTC	CASSLEVGAAGYTF
TRBV18	TRBJ2-7	-	TRBD1	TGTGCCAGCTCACCTGGGACAGGGGTGGCCTACGAGCAGTACTTC	CASSPGTGVAYEQYF
TRBV2	TRBJ2-1	-	TRBD2	TGTGCCAGCAGTGCTTTGTCTAGCGGGAGTGATGAGCAGTTCTTC	CASSALSSGSDEQFF
TRBV29-1	TRBJ2-1	-	-	TGCAGCGTTGAAGGCCAGGGAAACAATGAGCAGTTCTTC	CSVEGQGNNEQFF
TRBV7-9	TRBJ2-2	-	-	TGTGCCAGCAGCCACTTTAGACAGCTCCCAAGACACCGAACGGAGCTGTTTTTT	CASSHFRQLPRHRTELFF
TRBV11-2	TRBJ2-3	-	TRBD1	TGTGCCAGCAGCTTAGCGGGACAGGGATTCACAGATACGCAGTATTTT	CASSLAGQGFTDTQYF
TRBV27	TRBJ2-3	few	-	TGTGCCAGCAGTCTACAGGATTCTAGCACAGATACGCAGTATTTT	CASSLQDSSTDTQYF
TRBV19	TRBJ2-2	-	-	TGTGCCAGTAGTATCCCCAGGGGAGATACCGGGGAGCTGTTTTTT	CASSIPRGDTGELFF
TRBV7-9	TRBJ2-7	-	-	TGTGCCAGCAGCTTAGAGGTCGGTCCGAGGGAGCAGTACTTC	CASSLEVGPREQYF
TRBV30	TRBJ2-7	-	-	TGTGCCTGGAGTGAGGGACACGCCTACGAGCAGTACTTC	CAWSEGHAYEQYF
TRBV27	TRBJ1-5	-	TRBD1	TGTGCCAGCAGTTTACGCCGCCCCGGACAGGTCGGGTTCTGGCAGCCCCAGCATTTT	CASSLRRPGQVGFWQPQHF
TRBV2	TRBJ1-3	few	-	TGTGCCAGCTTGCGGGGGACTGGAAACACCATATATTTT	CASLRGTGNTIYF
TRBV18	TRBJ2-7	-	-	TGTGCCAGCTCACCAGACAGAAGCTCCTACGAGCAGTACTTC	CASSPDRSSYEQYF
TRBV7-2	TRBJ2-2	-	-	TGTGCCAGCAGCTTACCCTCCCAGTTGGCCGGGGAGCTGTTTTTT	CASSLPSQLAGELFF
TRBV10-3	TRBJ1-1	-	-	TGTGCCATCAGTGAGTCGCTACCGGACACTGAAGCTTTCTTT	CAISESLPDTEAFF
TRBV19	TRBJ1-1	-	-	TGTGCCAGTCAAACAGGGATTTGGGTGAACACTGAAGCTTTCTTT	CASQTGIWVNTEAFF
TRBV9	TRBJ2-3	-	-	TGTGCCAGCAGCGTAGTTACAGGGACCGCAGATACGCAGTATTTT	CASSVVTGTADTQYF
TRBV7-2	TRBJ1-4	-	-	TGTGCCAGCAGCCTTAAAAGACAGACAACTAATGAAAAACTGTTTTTT	CASSLKRQTTNEKLFF
TRBV5-1	TRBJ2-5	-	TRBD1	TGCGCCAGCAGCTCCAAGACAGGGAACCAAGAGACCCAGTACTTC	CASSSKTGNQETQYF
TRBV11-3	TRBJ2-6	-	TRBD1	TGTGCCAGCAGCCCCGGGACAGGTGCCTCTGGGGCCAACGTCCTGACTTTC	CASSPGTGASGANVLTF
TRBV6-5	TRBJ1-5	-	TRBD1	TGTGCCAGCATGGGACAGCTAAGCAATCAGCCCCAGCATTTT	CASMGQLSNQPQHF
TRBV3-1/TRBV3-2	TRBJ1-4	-	-	TGTGCCAGCAGCCCTCCGGGACTAACTAATGAAAAACTGTTTTTT	CASSPPGLTNEKLFF
TRBV19	TRBJ1-5	-	TRBD1	TGTGCCAGTAGTATCATCCTAGACAGGGGGCTCCAGCCCCAGCATTTT	CASSIILDRGLQPQHF
TRBV3-1/TRBV3-2	TRBJ2-3	-	-	TGTGCCAGCAGCCAAACCGCGGGTGGGAGGACAGATACGCAGTATTTT	CASSQTAGGRTDTQYF
TRBV7-9	TRBJ2-5	few	-	TGTGCCAGCAGCCGAGCCCTCAGGGACCAAGAGACCCAGTACTTC	CASSRALRDQETQYF
TRBV5-1	TRBJ1-1	-	TRBD1	TGCGCCAGCAGCCCACAGGGGGGGGGTTACACTGAAGCTTTCTTT	CASSPQGGGYTEAFF
TRBV7-6	TRBJ1-2	-	-	TGTGCCAGCAGCTCAGGGTTTAGACAGACGGGTACCTATGGCTACACCTTC	CASSSGFRQTGTYGYTF
TRBV7-2	TRBJ2-7	-	TRBD2	TGTGCCAGCAGTCCTCATGGGGCGGGAGTACGTTACGAGCAGTACTTC	CASSPHGAGVRYEQYF
TRBV7-9	TRBJ1-2	-	TRBD1	TGTGCCAGCAGCTTATTTTCGGGACAGGGCGGCCGAGGCTACACCTTC	CASSLFSGQGGRGYTF
TRBV3-1/TRBV3-2	TRBJ2-1	-	TRBD2	TGTGCCAGCAGCCAAGATGTCGGACTAGCGGGAAGCAATGAGCAGTTCTTC	CASSQDVGLAGSNEQFF
TRBV7-9	TRBJ2-3	-	TRBD2	TGTGCCAGCAGCTTGACTAGCGGGAGGCCCACAGATACGCAGTATTTT	CASSLTSGRPTDTQYF
TRBV5-1	TRBJ1-6	few	TRBD1	TGCGCCAGCAGCTTGGCCGGACAGGGGAATTCACCCCTCCACTTT	CASSLAGQGNSPLHF